The rows below give T cell receptor beta chains drawn from one sample of a study of T-cell memory formation after mild COVID-19. TCRdb passed the 5' RACE reads through MiXCR, listing each CDR3 protein once. The sample includes roughly 610,000 distinct CDR3 sequences, 15% to 20% of them seen just once. The sequencing sample was made of PBMCs or a T cell subset sorted from them (not recorded which). The receptors were gathered from an adult woman who had mild COVID-19 (a few samples of this study predate the infection). Cell type and time point are not known. The CDR3 runs from the conserved cysteine through the conserved F or W. Fields, in order: clone size, V gene, J gene, D gene, CDR3 protein, CDR3 DNA. D genes are given only for firm matches. Clone sizes are given selectively: once, few, many, or a class where the clone is expanded.

few,TRBV15,TRBJ1-1,.,CATSSQLTNTEAFF,TGTGCCACCAGCAGCCAACTCACGAACACTGAAGCTTTCTTT
few,TRBV29-1,TRBJ2-2,.,CSVWFKGNTGELFF,TGCAGCGTTTGGTTTAAGGGGAACACCGGGGAGCTGTTTTTT
.,TRBV5-1,TRBJ1-6,.,CASSIEARNSPLHF,TGCGCCAGCAGCATTGAAGCGCGTAATTCACCCCTCCACTTT
.,TRBV29-1,TRBJ2-3,TRBD2,CSVEEVVRAGMITDTQYF,TGCAGCGTTGAAGAAGTTGTTAGAGCGGGAATGATCACAGATACGCAGTATTTT
few,TRBV20-1,TRBJ1-2,TRBD1,CSAAGTGGYSRYGYTF,TGCAGTGCTGCCGGGACAGGGGGCTATAGTCGCTATGGCTACACCTTC
.,TRBV6-6,TRBJ1-1,TRBD1,CASRTQGTNTEAFF,TGTGCCAGCAGGACACAGGGGACGAACACTGAAGCTTTCTTT
.,TRBV7-9,TRBJ2-3,.,CASSSTMASSTDTQYF,TGTGCCAGCAGCTCCACGATGGCTTCTAGCACAGATACGCAGTATTTT
.,TRBV27,TRBJ2-7,.,CASSFRSRDEQYF,TGTGCCAGCAGTTTCCGTAGCAGGGACGAGCAGTACTTC
few,TRBV7-6,TRBJ2-1,TRBD1,CASSLRPQGANEQFF,TGTGCCAGCAGCTTACGCCCACAGGGGGCAAATGAGCAGTTCTTC
.,TRBV24-1,TRBJ2-1,TRBD1,CATSDLSAGGIYEQFF,TGTGCCACCAGTGATTTGTCTGCAGGGGGTATCTATGAGCAGTTCTTC
few,TRBV5-5,TRBJ2-3,TRBD2,CASSRGLAGGADTQYF,TGTGCCAGCAGCCGCGGTCTAGCGGGAGGCGCAGATACGCAGTATTTT
few,TRBV7-9,TRBJ1-1,.,CASSWESREWNTEAFF,TGTGCCAGCAGCTGGGAGTCCAGGGAATGGAACACTGAAGCTTTCTTT
.,TRBV13,TRBJ1-3,.,CASSFPFSGTNPGNTIYF,TGTGCCAGCAGCTTCCCTTTCTCCGGGACCAACCCTGGAAACACCATATATTTT
many,TRBV7-8,TRBJ2-7,TRBD1,CASSLGDRTILSYEQYF,TGTGCCAGCAGCTTAGGGGACAGAACAATCCTTTCCTACGAGCAGTACTTC
few,TRBV20-1,TRBJ2-7,.,CSATSKAVTYEQYF,TGCAGTGCAACCTCAAAGGCGGTTACCTACGAGCAGTACTTC
few,TRBV29-1,TRBJ2-7,.,CSVVSPTSYEQYF,TGCAGCGTTGTTTCCCCGACTTCTTACGAGCAGTACTTC
few,TRBV29-1,TRBJ2-3,.,CSVSGVPALLPSTDTQYF,TGCAGCGTTTCAGGGGTTCCAGCCCTACTCCCTAGCACAGATACGCAGTATTTT
many,TRBV5-1,TRBJ1-1,.,CASSLWVQNTEAFF,TGCGCCAGCAGCTTATGGGTCCAGAACACTGAAGCTTTCTTT
few,TRBV12-3/TRBV12-4,TRBJ2-7,.,CASSLQGSLSYEQYF,TGTGCCAGCAGTTTACAGGGGAGCCTTTCCTACGAGCAGTACTTC
.,TRBV12-3/TRBV12-4,TRBJ2-1,TRBD2,CASSLAPGLGALVDEQFF,TGTGCCAGCAGTTTAGCGCCAGGACTAGGCGCTTTGGTTGATGAGCAGTTCTTC
.,TRBV7-8,TRBJ2-6,.,CASSFLAGANVLTF,TGTGCCAGCAGCTTCCTGGCGGGGGCCAACGTCCTGACTTTC
.,TRBV2,TRBJ2-7,TRBD2,CASSEGRGGSYEQYF,TGTGCCAGCAGTGAAGGCCGGGGGGGGTCCTACGAGCAGTACTTC
many,TRBV5-5,TRBJ2-6,.,CASSLEPASGANVLTF,TGTGCCAGCAGCTTGGAGCCCGCCAGTGGGGCCAACGTCCTGACTTTC
few,TRBV5-1,TRBJ1-2,.,CASSPIITGYGYTF,TGCGCCAGCAGCCCGATTATTACAGGGTATGGCTACACCTTC
few,TRBV9,TRBJ2-1,TRBD1,CASSDLGQGDNEQFF,TGTGCCAGCAGCGACTTGGGACAGGGTGACAATGAGCAGTTCTTC
few,TRBV27,TRBJ1-5,.,CASSLGGANQPQHF,TGTGCCAGCAGTTTAGGGGGGGCGAATCAGCCCCAGCATTTT
few,TRBV20-1,TRBJ2-1,.,CSARVGALYNEQFF,TGCAGTGCTAGGGTGGGGGCACTCTACAATGAGCAGTTCTTC
many,TRBV12-3/TRBV12-4,TRBJ2-2,.,CASRPGEVGGELFF,TGTGCCAGCAGACCCGGGGAAGTTGGCGGGGAGCTGTTTTTT
.,TRBV6-2/TRBV6-3,TRBJ1-1,.,CASTPYRDTEAFF,TGTGCCAGCACCCCATACAGAGACACTGAAGCTTTCTTT
few,TRBV9,TRBJ2-1,.,CASSGSGGASYNEQFF,TGTGCCAGCAGCGGTAGTGGCGGGGCTTCCTACAATGAGCAGTTCTTC
few,TRBV29-1,TRBJ2-1,.,CSVERHGGNNEQFF,TGCAGCGTTGAACGCCACGGCGGGAACAATGAGCAGTTCTTC
.,TRBV6-6,TRBJ1-3,TRBD1,CASNWDSSGNTIYF,TGTGCCAGCAACTGGGACAGCTCTGGAAACACCATATATTTT
few,TRBV20-1,TRBJ2-1,.,CSARDVDFGGVDNEQFF,TGCAGTGCTAGAGATGTCGATTTCGGCGGGGTAGACAATGAGCAGTTCTTC
.,TRBV19,TRBJ2-3,TRBD2,CASSGLAALTDTQYF,TGTGCCAGTAGTGGCCTAGCGGCACTCACAGATACGCAGTATTTT
.,TRBV29-1,TRBJ2-1,.,CSVTRGHNEQFF,TGCAGCGTGACTAGAGGGCACAATGAGCAGTTCTTC
few,TRBV7-9,TRBJ1-1,TRBD1,CASSLRPGQGVNTEAFF,TGTGCCAGCAGCTTACGACCGGGACAGGGGGTGAACACTGAAGCTTTCTTT
.,TRBV21-1,TRBJ2-1,.,CASSRTWQKRDNEQFF,TGTGCCAGCAGCAGGACTTGGCAGAAAAGGGACAATGAGCAGTTCTTC
few,TRBV24-1,TRBJ1-1,.,CATSDLGQGENTEAFF,TGTGCCACCAGTGATTTAGGGCAGGGCGAGAACACTGAAGCTTTCTTT
few,TRBV18,TRBJ2-1,.,CASSPPAGTAYNEQFF,TGTGCCAGCTCACCACCGGCGGGGACCGCCTACAATGAGCAGTTCTTC
.,TRBV5-6,TRBJ1-5,.,CASSLGGPTVNQPQHF,TGTGCCAGCAGCTTGGGTGGGCCTACAGTCAATCAGCCCCAGCATTTT
.,TRBV7-3,TRBJ2-3,TRBD2,CASSLGLAGTTLGDTQYF,TGTGCCAGCAGCCTCGGACTAGCGGGGACCACCTTGGGGGATACGCAGTATTTT